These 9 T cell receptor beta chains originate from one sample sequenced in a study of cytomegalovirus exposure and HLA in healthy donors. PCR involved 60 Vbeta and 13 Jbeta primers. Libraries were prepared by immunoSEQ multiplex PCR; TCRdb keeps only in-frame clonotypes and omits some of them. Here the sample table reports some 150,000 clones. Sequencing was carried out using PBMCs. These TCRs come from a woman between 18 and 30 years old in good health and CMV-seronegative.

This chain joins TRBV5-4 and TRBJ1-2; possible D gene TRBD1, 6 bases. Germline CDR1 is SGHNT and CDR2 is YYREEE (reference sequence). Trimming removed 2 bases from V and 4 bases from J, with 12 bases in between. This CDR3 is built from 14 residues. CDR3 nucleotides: TGTGCCAGCAGCTTAGCCCAGGGGTCCTATGGCTACACCTTC. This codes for CASSLAQGSYGYTF.

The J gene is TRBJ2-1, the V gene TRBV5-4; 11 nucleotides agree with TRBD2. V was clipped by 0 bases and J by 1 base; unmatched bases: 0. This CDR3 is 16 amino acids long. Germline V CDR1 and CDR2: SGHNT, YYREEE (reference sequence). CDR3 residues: CASSLGLAGSYNEQFF. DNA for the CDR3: TGTGCCAGCAGCTTGGGACTAGCGGGGTCCTACAATGAGCAGTTCTTC. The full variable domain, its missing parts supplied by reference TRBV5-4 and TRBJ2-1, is ETGVTQSPTHLIKTRGQQVTLRCSSQSGHNTVSWYQQALGQGPQFIFQYYREEENGRGNFPPRFSGLQFPNYSSELNVNALELDDSALYLCASSLGLAGSYNEQFFGPGTRLTVL.

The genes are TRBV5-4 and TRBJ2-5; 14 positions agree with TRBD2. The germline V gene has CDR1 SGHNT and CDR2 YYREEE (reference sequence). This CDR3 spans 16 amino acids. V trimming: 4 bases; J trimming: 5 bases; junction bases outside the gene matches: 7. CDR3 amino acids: CASSAGLAGGRETQYF. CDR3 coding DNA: TGTGCCAGCAGCGCAGGACTAGCGGGGGGAAGGGAGACCCAGTACTTC.

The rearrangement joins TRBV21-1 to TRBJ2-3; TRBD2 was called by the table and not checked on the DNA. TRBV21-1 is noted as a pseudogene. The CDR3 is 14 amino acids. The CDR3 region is CASREREGGDTQYF. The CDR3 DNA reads TGTGCCAGCAGGGAGCGGGAGGGAGGAGATACGCAGTATTTT.

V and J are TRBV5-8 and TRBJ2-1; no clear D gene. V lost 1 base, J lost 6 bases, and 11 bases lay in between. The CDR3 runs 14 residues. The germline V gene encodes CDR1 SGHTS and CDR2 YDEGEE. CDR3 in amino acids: CASSLLGTSNEQFF. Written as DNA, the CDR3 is TGTGCCAGCAGCTTGCTAGGTACGAGCAATGAGCAGTTCTTC.

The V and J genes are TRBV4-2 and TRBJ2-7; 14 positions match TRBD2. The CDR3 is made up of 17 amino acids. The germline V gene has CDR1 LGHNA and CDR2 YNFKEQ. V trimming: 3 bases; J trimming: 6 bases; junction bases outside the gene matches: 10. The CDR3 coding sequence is TGTGCCAGCAGCCAGCGACTAGCGGGAGGGCCAAGCAGCGAGCAGTACTTC. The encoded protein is CASSQRLAGGPSSEQYF.

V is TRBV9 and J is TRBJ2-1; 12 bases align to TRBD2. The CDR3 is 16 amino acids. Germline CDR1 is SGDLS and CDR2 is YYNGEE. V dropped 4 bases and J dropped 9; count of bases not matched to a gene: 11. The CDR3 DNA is TGTGCCAGCAGCCCCCGACTAGCGGGAGTAGGAGCTGAGCAGTTCTTC. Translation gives CASSPRLAGVGAEQFF.

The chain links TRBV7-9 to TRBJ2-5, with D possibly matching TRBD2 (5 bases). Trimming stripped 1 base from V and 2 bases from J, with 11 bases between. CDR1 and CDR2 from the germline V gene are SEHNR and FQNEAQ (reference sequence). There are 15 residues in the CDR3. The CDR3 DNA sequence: TGTGCCAGCAGCTTAGTGCTGAGCGGACAAGAGACCCAGTACTTC. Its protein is CASSLVLSGQETQYF.

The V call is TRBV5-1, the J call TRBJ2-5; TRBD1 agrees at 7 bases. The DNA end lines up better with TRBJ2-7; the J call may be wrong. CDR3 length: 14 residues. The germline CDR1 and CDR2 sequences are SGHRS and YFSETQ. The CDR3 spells CASSVTGSSYEQYF. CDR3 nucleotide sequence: TGCGCCAGCAGCGTGACAGGGAGCTCCTACGAGCAGTACTTC.